Listed below are T cell receptor beta chains from one sample, sequenced in a study of T cells in localized non-small cell lung cancer. Profiled with immunoSEQ multiplex PCR; TCRdb holds only in-frame clones, not every one. The sample has some 11,000 clones, around half seen once. Sequenced material: lymph node tissue, taken before any cancer treatment. The origin of the receptors is a woman between 40 and 69 years old with stage II squamous cell lung carcinoma. CDR3s include the opening cysteine and the closing phenylalanine or tryptophan. The order of the fields is clone size, V gene, J gene, D gene, CDR3 DNA, CDR3 protein. The D gene is left open where the match is weak. Where a row states a size, it is once, few, many or the class of an expanded clone; other rows omit it.

>-|TRBV18|TRBJ1-3|-
TGTGCCAACTCCGCCCGGGACAGAAACACCATATATTTT
CANSARDRNTIYF
>-|TRBV29-1|TRBJ2-3|-
TGCAGCGTTGATTGGTCGAGTGATACGCAGTATTTT
CSVDWSSDTQYF
>-|TRBV28|TRBJ1-6|TRBD1
TGTGCCAGCAGAACCTTCTCCGGGACAGAACACTTT
CASRTFSGTEHF
>few|TRBV30|TRBJ1-2|-
TGTGCCCGGAGCCTTTCGGGCTATGGCTACACCTTC
CARSLSGYGYTF
>-|TRBV15|TRBJ2-3|-
TGTGCCACCAGCAGGGAGCGGCCCCTCGATACGCAGTATTTT
CATSRERPLDTQYF
>few|TRBV15|TRBJ2-3|-
TGTGCCACCAGCAGAGATCGGATTCCCTCCACAGATACGCAGTATTTT
CATSRDRIPSTDTQYF
>-|TRBV9|TRBJ1-1|-
TGTGCCAGCGGCAGGGGTGCCACTGAAGCTTTCTTT
CASGRGATEAFF
>-|TRBV29-1|TRBJ2-1|TRBD2
TGCAGCGTCGTTCCGGGACTAACCTACAATGAGCAGTTCTTC
CSVVPGLTYNEQFF
>-|TRBV30|TRBJ2-7|TRBD2
TGTGCCGGGGGGGGCTCCTACGAGCAGTACTTC
CAGGGSYEQYF
>few|TRBV30|TRBJ1-2|TRBD1
TGTGCCTGGGATATGACAGGGCGCCCTGGCTACACCTTC
CAWDMTGRPGYTF
>-|TRBV19|TRBJ1-5|-
TGTGCCAGTAGTATTTCCCCTCCACAGGGAAGGCCCCAGCATTTT
CASSISPPQGRPQHF
>-|TRBV19|TRBJ1-2|-
TGTGCCAGTAATCACCAGGGATTTTATGGCTATACCTTC
CASNHQGFYGYTF
>-|TRBV11-3|TRBJ1-2|TRBD1
TGTGCCAGCAGCTTAGATTCGACAGGGTATGGCTATGGCTACACCTTC
CASSLDSTGYGYGYTF
>-|TRBV19|TRBJ1-1|-
TGTGCCAGTAGTGCTCATGGGGGGCCGGGCACTGAAGCTTTCTTT
CASSAHGGPGTEAFF
>-|TRBV30|TRBJ2-1|-
TGTGCCTGGAGTCAGAGACCCAGGGCCCATGAGCAGTTCTTC
CAWSQRPRAHEQFF
>few|TRBV6-1|TRBJ1-2|-
TGTGCCAGCAGTGAAGGTCAGGCCGACATCTATGGCTACACCTTC
CASSEGQADIYGYTF
>once|TRBV18|TRBJ1-1|-
TGTGCCAGCTCACAATCTGCCGGGGTGGGCACTGAAGCTTTCTTT
CASSQSAGVGTEAFF
>-|TRBV23-1|TRBJ2-7|-
TGCGCCAGCAGCCAAGACCCCAACTACGAGCAGTACTTC
CASSQDPNYEQYF
>-|TRBV9|TRBJ1-5|TRBD1
TGTGCCAGCAGTGGGGTGGGGACAGCGGGGAATCAGCCCCAGCATTTT
CASSGVGTAGNQPQHF
>-|TRBV16|TRBJ1-2|TRBD1
TGTGCCAGCAGCCATCGGACAGGGAACTATGGCTACACCTTC
CASSHRTGNYGYTF